This T cell receptor beta chain appears in the sequencing data of a study of regulatory T cells in long-lasting Graves disease. The study's findings and limits: Persistent patients had more shared public clonotypes (around 2,800) than new patients (about 880).

Specified time point: newly diagnosed GD, antithyroid drugs for less than 3 months. RNA isolated from PBMCs was used to make the TCR library. The patients were drawn from one endocrinology department in Xi'an, China. Trimming cost V 8 bases and J 8 bases, with 9 bases left between them. Germline loops: CDR1 PRHDT, CDR2 FYEKMQ (reference sequence). The CDR3 is 10 residues long. This clonotype was detected many times. Its antigen remains unidentified. Combining iRepertoire HTBI primers with Arm-PCR of CDR3 regions, the authors built TCR beta libraries. One entry per CDR3 protein, called by TCRdb with MiXCR from the multiplex PCR reads. This sample has about 470,000 distinct CDR3 sequences; about 15% occur once, and the top ten carry over 15%. These data also formed part of another study, on T cells in Graves' hyperthyroidism and ophthalmopathy. This second report adds: First-round RT-PCR with HTBI primers amplified the TCR CDR3 region. Within blood appeared most thyroid clonotypes that had expanded above 0.001.

The J gene is TRBJ2-5, the V gene TRBV13; no firm D call. The source is a woman aged 25 to 39 with Graves disease. The sample in question was peripheral blood mononuclear cells (PBMCs), obtained at new diagnosis, from a patient treated with antithyroid drugs. The CDR3 loop reads CASGAETQYF. In DNA form, the CDR3 reads TGTGCCAGCGGAGCAGAAACCCAGTACTTC.